This TCR beta chain was identified in a study of blood T cell repertoires in COVID-19. Clones were read by immunoSEQ multiplex PCR, and TCRdb kept only the in-frame ones, dropping some. The sample includes some 250,000 clones, 70% to 90% seen only once; the top ten take more than 6.5%. CDR1 and CDR2 (germline): SGHTA, FQGNSA. After removal of 8 bases from V and 3 bases from J, the junction contained 9 bases not matched to a gene. The CDR3 totals 14 residues. The sequence was collected from a woman in her 70s with active or convalescent COVID-19. Material for sequencing was peripheral blood. The chain links TRBV7-2 to TRBJ2-5; 7 bases match TRBD2. CDR3 region: CASGWRDYKETQYF. CDR3 in DNA: TGTGCCAGCGGGTGGAGGGACTACAAAGAGACCCAGTACTTC.